What follows are 11 T cell receptor beta chains derived from one specimen sequenced in a study of OX40 agonist ivuxolimab in advanced cancers. TCRdb keeps only in-frame clones here, not all; method: immunoSEQ multiplex PCR. The sample lists tens of thousands of clones, around 78% seen once, with about 5% in the top ten. Sequencing was performed on CD4+ or CD8+ T cells sorted from blood, taken in a trial of the OX40 agonist ivuxolimab. Source of these receptors: an adult with an advanced solid tumor such as melanoma, head and neck, liver or kidney cancer.

The count of this clone is one. Other DNA sequences in this sample translate to the same CDR3. The rearrangement uses TRBV5-1 and TRBJ1-1; no clear D. The germline CDR1 and CDR2 sequences are SGHRS and YFSETQ. V lost 4 bases to trimming and J lost 1 base, with 11 bases between them. The CDR3 runs 14 residues. Here the CDR3 reads CASSLVVGNTEAFF. The CDR3 nucleotides read TGCGCCAGCAGCCTGGTTGTGGGGAACACTGAAGCTTTCTTT.

The chain joins TRBV2 to TRBJ1-1, with D uncertain. Per the germline V gene, CDR1 is SNHLY and CDR2 is FYNNEI. Between the trimmed V and J ends, which lost 6 bases and 1 base, there was a span of 9 bases. The CDR3 totals 13 residues. The CDR3 sequence is CASSVARNTEAFF. In nucleotides, the CDR3 is TGTGCCAGCAGCGTTGCAAGGAACACTGAAGCTTTCTTT.

This chain links TRBV15 with TRBJ1-1; 7 bases are a match to TRBD1. V lost 3 bases and J lost 3; bases outside the gene matches: 16. CDR1 LNHNV and CDR2 YYDKDF come from the germline V gene (reference sequence). The CDR3 runs to 18 residues. The CDR3 nucleotides read TGTGCCACCAGCAGGAAAGCAAGGGGGCGCATAAGGGACACTGAAGCTTTCTTT. Its translation: CATSRKARGRIRDTEAFF.

This CDR3 reads CASSRQGTGADTQYF. CDR3 DNA sequence: TGTGCCAGCAGCCGGCAGGGGACAGGGGCAGATACGCAGTATTTT. The chain has TRBV5-6 and TRBJ2-3, with 10 bases that match TRBD1. Germline CDR1 is SGHDT and CDR2 is YYEEEE. The CDR3 loop spans 15 amino acids. J lost 4 bases, V lost 4 bases, and 6 bases had no gene match.

The chain carries TRBV29-1 and TRBJ2-1; 7 bases line up with TRBD2. Germline CDR1 and CDR2: SQVTM and ANQGSEA. The CDR3 runs to 14 residues. J gave up 9 bases and V 4 bases, and 12 bases lay outside the gene matches. The CDR3, as DNA: TGCAGCGTTGTCTTTGTCGGGAGGCAGGGTGAGCAGTTCTTC. This encodes CSVVFVGRQGEQFF.

This clone has a single count. V usage is TRBV5-8 and J usage is TRBJ2-5, with 13 bases identical to TRBD2. Looked up from germline, CDR1 is SGHTS and CDR2 is YDEGEE. The CDR3 is 17 amino acids. J was trimmed by 2 bases and V by 4 bases; bases with no gene match: 8. CDR3 DNA: TGTGCCAGCAGCCCCCAAAGACTAGCGGGGGGTCAAGAGACCCAGTACTTC. This translates into CASSPQRLAGGQETQYF.

The chain couples TRBV29-1 to TRBJ1-1; possible D gene TRBD1, 6 bases. The germline CDR1 and CDR2 sequences are SQVTM and ANQGSEA. V dropped 6 bases and J dropped 10 bases, with 18 bases sitting between them. This CDR3 is 12 amino acids long. DNA for the CDR3: TGCAGCGTAGCGCCGGGGGCAGGTCGAGCTTTCTTT. Its translation is CSVAPGAGRAFF.

This chain joins TRBV4-1 and TRBJ1-2; D unresolved. Germline loops: CDR1 MGHRA, CDR2 YSYEKL. Trimming removed 0 bases from V and 0 bases from J, with 5 bases in between. The CDR3 has 14 amino acids. CDR3 residues: CASSQDQSNYGYTF. CDR3 DNA: TGCGCCAGCAGCCAAGATCAGTCTAACTATGGCTACACCTTC.

The rearrangement links TRBV6-5 to TRBJ1-2; TRBD1 matches 9 bases. This CDR3 region has 14 residues. V shed 5 bases, J shed 5 bases, and the junction held 6 bases outside the gene matches. Germline lookup yields CDR1 MNHEY and CDR2 SVGAGI. CDR3 coding DNA: TGTGCCAGCAGTGGGGAACAGGGGGCGTATGGCTACACCTTC. Amino acids: CASSGEQGAYGYTF.

In this sample, this clone turned up once. V and J are TRBV7-9 and TRBJ1-2, with D unresolved. CDR3 length: 12 residues. The germline V gene has CDR1 SEHNR and CDR2 FQNEAQ (reference sequence). Trimming pared 5 bases from V and 8 bases from J, leaving 12 bases between. This chain's CDR3 is CASSPEPDGYTF. CDR3 bases: TGTGCCAGCAGCCCGGAACCGGACGGCTACACCTTC.

The V and J genes are TRBV2 and TRBJ2-7; D is possibly TRBD1 (6 bases). The V gene's germline CDR1 is SNHLY and CDR2 FYNNEI. The CDR3 sequence is 14 residues long. V gave up 3 bases and J gave up 1 base, with 10 bases separating them. The CDR3 sequence is CASSEQGTSYEQYF. Written as DNA, the CDR3 is TGTGCCAGCAGTGAGCAGGGGACGTCCTACGAGCAGTACTTC.